The source of this T cell receptor (beta chain) is a study of early T cells in non-severe SARS-CoV-2 infection. At the level of the study: The sequenced material was bulk RNA from unsorted whole blood, and its chains were unpaired.

Each single cDNA molecule received a unique molecular identifier. Each CDR3 protein is one row after TCRdb ran MiXCR on the 5' RACE reads. The data contain about 88,000 distinct CDR3 sequences, 15% of them singletons. Germline V gene data show CDR1 as LGHNA and CDR2 as YNFKEQ. The CDR3 contains 15 residues. V was pared by 1 base and J by 2 bases, with 8 bases between. This chain uses TRBV4-2 with TRBJ2-2, with D unclear. Material for sequencing was whole blood. This receptor was obtained from an adult who was a healthcare worker with PCR-confirmed SARS-CoV-2 infection or an uninfected control (not recorded which). The CDR3 DNA is TGTGCCAGCAGCCAAGCGCGCGGAAACACCGGGGAGCTGTTTTTT. Amino acids: CASSQARGNTGELFF.